This T cell receptor (beta chain) is from a study of cytomegalovirus exposure and HLA in healthy donors. V trimming: 6 bases; J trimming: 4 bases; junction bases outside the gene matches: 11. The CDR3 runs to 15 residues. Germline assignment: CDR1 MNHNS and CDR2 SASEGT. 13 Jbeta primers and 60 Vbeta primers were used for the PCR. This table comes from immunoSEQ multiplex PCR, and its TCRdb copy is limited to in-frame clones, with some not included. The sample holds 93,000 or so clones, approximately 70% seen once. On this clone: Its cognate antigen is unknown.

Nominally healthy donors provided the samples, though records likely missed some immune exposures. Findings of the study overall: The authors confirmed in vitro that a few CMV-associated chains were specific for CMV antigens. A missense variant in DCLRE1C was later tied to TCR beta V- and J-gene trimming. Later analysis identified 15,000 to 20,000 TCR beta sequences associated with HLA alleles, using a false discovery rate threshold of 0.05.

The sequence was obtained from a woman aged 45-59 years in good health and CMV-seronegative. Specimen: PBMCs. The chain employs TRBV6-1 and TRBJ2-5; 7 bases line up with TRBD2. The CDR3 spells CASRHPGRGGETQYF. CDR3 sequence (DNA): TGTGCCAGCAGACATCCTGGGAGGGGAGGAGAGACCCAGTACTTC.